This T cell receptor beta chain stems from a study of post-analysis software for immune sequencing data. Looking at the study overall: Patients had relapsing-remitting, secondary progressive or progressive-relapsing multiple sclerosis; some lacked subtype. Study findings and constraints: Five or six TRBV segments were significantly more frequent in patients than in controls. TRBV5-6, TRBV5-1 and TRBV20-1 were among these segments. Strong same-batch co-clustering of samples appeared with F measure clustering. Comparison with controls showed significantly lower normalized Chao1 diversity in multiple sclerosis patients.

TCR beta cDNA libraries had unique molecular identifiers. TCRdb used MiXCR to reprocess the PCR reads, holding one entry per CDR3 protein. The table lists 550,000 to 700,000 distinct CDR3 sequences, around 40% of them singletons. Points on this clonotype: Its specificity is not known.

The germline V and J ends were trimmed by 2 bases and 10 bases, with 18 bases remaining between them. Germline CDR1 SGHTA, CDR2 FQGTGA. The CDR3 spans 15 residues. This receptor was obtained from a girl under 18 with multiple sclerosis. The V call is TRBV7-3, the J call TRBJ2-1, with D perhaps matching TRBD1 (6 bases). Sequences were obtained from blood. CDR3 sequence reads: CASSLGRGQGHEQFF. The DNA for the CDR3 is TGTGCCAGCAGCTTAGGGCGTGGGCAGGGACACGAGCAGTTCTTC.